The text below deals with one TCR beta chain. Its antigen is unidentified. V lost 3 bases and J 6 bases, leaving 12 bases between the germline ends. CDR3 length equals 13 residues. Germline CDR1 is SQVTM and CDR2 is ANQGSEA. Following extraction, RNA underwent reverse transcription to cDNA, which served as the sequencing template. Method: immunoSEQ multiplex PCR; TCRdb's copy keeps in-frame clones and lacks some. Seen here are 150,000 or so clones, about 87% observed once, and the top ten hold roughly 15%. Alopecia areata patients provided lesional scalp punch biopsies and peripheral blood, both collected for the study. This entry belongs to a study of CD8+ T cells in alopecia areata. Findings and caveats of the study: Whereas mice showed it more clearly, TCR sharing across patients was murkier, possibly because of HLA.

The rearrangement joins TRBV29-1 to TRBJ2-1, with D possibly being TRBD2 (6 bases). The TCR sequence derives from a human donor with alopecia areata. Sequencing used CD8+ T cells sorted from blood, obtained at week 0. The CDR3 coding sequence is TGCAGCGTTGAGGAGGGTTTTGGCAATGAGCAGTTCTTC. Translating gives CSVEEGFGNEQFF.